Below are 8 T cell receptor beta chains sequenced from a single sample in a study of CD8 T cells in ankylosing spondylitis. Antigens of these TCRs are unknown. Regarding the study as a whole: For ankylosing spondylitis blood, a TCR beta motif of roughly 8 highly homologous variants appeared characteristic.

TCRdb fed the 5' RACE reads into MiXCR, producing one record per CDR3 protein. The data show about 90,000 distinct CDR3 sequences, around 8.3% seen once. Sequenced material: blood, either unsorted or a sorted T cell fraction (not recorded which). The source is a male donor with ankylosing spondylitis.

This clonotype was recorded at least ten times. J is TRBJ2-3 and V is TRBV6-2 or TRBV6-3; 7 bases map to TRBD1. Germline loops: CDR1 MNHEY, CDR2 SVGEGT. This CDR3 has 15 amino acids. V lost 2 bases, J lost 5 bases, and 7 bases stayed unmatched. Here the CDR3 DNA reads TGTGCCAGCAGTTACAGGCGACAGGGCGGAGATACGCAGTATTTT. Protein sequence: CASSYRRQGGDTQYF.

This sequence joins TRBV15 and TRBJ1-2; 10 nucleotides agree with TRBD1. CDR1 and CDR2 from the germline V gene are LNHNV and YYDKDF (reference sequence). The ends lost 3 bases at V and 4 bases at J; junction bases unmatched: 11. This CDR3 contains 17 residues. The CDR3 nucleotides read TGTGCCACCAGCAGGGGATGGGACAGGGGAGGCGGCTATGGCTACACCTTC. It encodes CATSRGWDRGGGYGYTF.

This clonotype has just a few counts. The chain has TRBV10-3 and TRBJ2-7; D gene ambiguous. With 0 bases removed from V and 2 bases from J, the gap between germline ends came to 11 bases. The CDR3 is 15 amino acids. Per the germline V gene, CDR1 is ENHRY and CDR2 is SYGVKD. The CDR3 sequence is CAISESRTKTYEQYF. CDR3 sequence (DNA): TGTGCCATCAGTGAGTCTCGAACAAAGACCTACGAGCAGTACTTC.

This clonotype was observed many times. The chain combines TRBV5-1 with TRBJ2-1; a possible D gene is TRBD2 (6 bases). CDR1 is SGHRS and CDR2 is YFSETQ in the germline V gene. Trimming pared 2 bases from V and 7 bases from J, leaving 7 bases between. This CDR3 is built from 12 residues. The CDR3 bases are TGCGCCAGCAGCTTCCGGGAGAATGAGCAGTTCTTC. This gives the protein CASSFRENEQFF. Combining the CDR3 with reference TRBV5-1 and TRBJ2-1 gives the whole variable domain KAGVTQTPRYLIKTRGQQVTLSCSPISGHRSVSWYQQTPGQGLQFLFEYFSETQRNKGNFPGRFSGRQFSNSRSEMNVSTLELGDSALYLCASSFRENEQFFGPGTRLTVL.

The CDR3 is CAWSVEQSPGYEQYF. The CDR3 DNA is TGTGCCTGGAGTGTAGAACAGTCCCCTGGATACGAGCAGTACTTC. This chain joins TRBV30 and TRBJ2-7, with D hard to call. The V end was cut by 0 bases, the J end by 4 bases, with 16 bases between. The CDR3 totals 15 residues. Germline assignment: CDR1 GTSNPN and CDR2 SVGIG (reference sequence).

This clonotype appeared many times. The chain joins TRBV7-7 to TRBJ2-7; D possibly corresponds to TRBD1 (5 bases). CDR1 and CDR2 (germline): SSHAT, FNYEAQ (reference sequence). Trimming stripped 5 bases from V and 1 base from J, with 12 bases between. The CDR3 is made up of 14 amino acids. Here the CDR3 DNA reads TGTGCCAGCAGCCCTTATCAGGGATCCTACGAGCAGTACGTC. Translating it yields CASSPYQGSYEQYV.

In its sample, this clonotype was seen many times. The V call is TRBV12-3 or TRBV12-4, the J call TRBJ2-5; no firm D call. CDR3 length equals 13 residues. Between the trimmed V and J ends, which lost 6 bases and 5 bases, there was a span of 13 bases. CDR3 residues: CASSRTFSETQYF. The CDR3 region has the DNA TGTGCCAGCAGCCGGACCTTTTCGGAGACCCAGTACTTC.

V is TRBV5-5 and J is TRBJ2-1, with D perhaps TRBD1 (5 bases). This CDR3 is built from 15 residues. Trimming removed 1 base from V and 9 bases from J, with 17 bases in between. Germline V gene data show CDR1 as SGHKS and CDR2 as YYEKEE (reference sequence). The CDR3 protein is CASSLLDVGQREQFF. The CDR3 DNA sequence: TGTGCCAGCAGCTTGTTGGACGTAGGACAACGTGAGCAGTTCTTC.